The sequence of this TCR beta chain was determined in a study of T cells after posttransplantation cyclophosphamide. The CDR3 spans 16 residues. Germline V lookup: CDR1 SGHVS, CDR2 FNYEAQ. The junction had 0 bases not matched to a gene; V was cut back by 1 base and J by 1 base. This clone has a count of ten or more. No antigen is known for it. The study, taken as a whole, reports: Tissue-infiltrating T cells from skin or gut overlapped little with blood T cells. TRB clonality was highly associated with recipient CMV seropositivity and reactivation.

Here immunoSEQ multiplex PCR was the method, and the copy in TCRdb shows in-frame clones only, minus some. This sample has tens of thousands of clones and no singletons, with roughly 2.3% in the ten largest. The source is a man aged 35 to 55 in good health, CMV-negative, and a related stem cell transplant donor. This chain links TRBV7-6 with TRBJ2-2; the match to TRBD2 covers 10 bases. The sample comprised PBMCs. In DNA, the CDR3 is TGTGCCAGCAGCTTAGTAGCGGGAGGGAACACCGGGGAGCTGTTTTTT. As protein: CASSLVAGGNTGELFF. The whole variable domain, filled in from reference TRBV7-6 and TRBJ2-2, reads GAGVSQSPRYKVTKRGQDVALRCDPISGHVSLYWYRQALGQGPEFLTYFNYEAQQDKSGLPNDRFSAERPEGSISTLTIQRTEQRDSAMYRCASSLVAGGNTGELFFGEGSRLTVL.